Listed below are T cell receptor beta chains from one sample, sequenced in a study of identifying expanded T cells in peripheral blood. Method: immunoSEQ multiplex PCR; TCRdb's copy keeps in-frame clones and lacks some. The sample lists some 77,000 clones; around 89% were seen once. The sample consisted of blood. Receptors were obtained from a person between 18 and 70 years old in good health. The CDR3 runs from the conserved cysteine through the conserved F or W. The listing skips clone size in some rows; elsewhere it reads once, few, many or a size class.

size | J | V | CDR3
- | TRBJ1-1 | TRBV5-6 | CASSLDRAFHTEAFF
- | TRBJ2-6 | TRBV5-1 | CASSLVMGQGVPGANVLTF
- | TRBJ1-6 | TRBV4-3 | CASSQDGVGRSPLHF
- | TRBJ1-2 | TRBV5-1 | CASSSAASTNLHGYTF
few | TRBJ2-1 | TRBV2 | CASSEEHTSGGTYNEQFF
- | TRBJ2-5 | TRBV6-1 | CASSEGRETQYF
- | TRBJ2-3 | TRBV5-1 | CASSSQGATDTQYF
- | TRBJ2-1 | TRBV28 | CASSPGLAGGRSRQFF
- | TRBJ1-1 | TRBV2 | CASRQGPEAFF
- | TRBJ2-7 | TRBV18 | CASSPPSGSYPYEQYF
- | TRBJ2-1 | TRBV2 | CASSESGLVPPHNEQFF
- | TRBJ1-4 | TRBV27 | CASSPQQGQHEKLFF
- | TRBJ1-1 | TRBV6-1 | CASLRQRANTEAFF
- | TRBJ1-2 | TRBV30 | CAWQESGGYGYTF
- | TRBJ2-7 | TRBV7-8 | CASSFLSQGSYEQYF
- | TRBJ2-3 | TRBV5-1 | CASSSGDTQYF
- | TRBJ2-5 | TRBV4-3 | CASSQDVGGWETQYF
- | TRBJ2-1 | TRBV9 | CASSLTSGGDSYNEQFF
- | TRBJ2-1 | TRBV2 | CASPKVGAKFYPDNEQFF
once | TRBJ2-1 | TRBV9 | CASSGGHGWNEQFF
- | TRBJ1-1 | TRBV4-1 | CASRGAGQGVQWDTEAFF
- | TRBJ2-5 | TRBV25-1 | CASSGDRGWETQYF
- | TRBJ2-1 | TRBV5-1 | CASSWTTPAFGEQFF
- | TRBJ2-7 | TRBV19 | CASSTGRGQYF
- | TRBJ1-1 | TRBV6-4 | CASSAGPGREAFF
- | TRBJ2-3 | TRBV29-1 | CSVGGTLRADTQYF
- | TRBJ1-1 | TRBV29-1 | CSGGPDTEAFF
- | TRBJ2-5 | TRBV30 | CAWSVLRGAETQYF
- | TRBJ2-5 | TRBV27 | CASATNAGTQYF
once | TRBJ2-7 | TRBV18 | CASSPAGTYEQYF
few | TRBJ1-4 | TRBV2 | CASSDPGTGEKLFF
few | TRBJ1-1 | TRBV11-2 | CASSLAGGTTEAFF
- | TRBJ2-1 | TRBV6-6 | CASSQSNYNEQFF
- | TRBJ2-5 | TRBV18 | CASSPPGLKETQYF
medium-sized | TRBJ2-3 | TRBV28 | CASRLQGADTQYF
- | TRBJ1-3 | TRBV19 | CASSPEGIQDLSGFGNTIYF
- | TRBJ1-3 | TRBV5-1 | CASSPGEPSGNTIYF
- | TRBJ1-2 | TRBV2 | CASTTGTQYGYTF
- | TRBJ2-3 | TRBV7-9 | CAFSRTDNTDTQYF
- | TRBJ2-5 | TRBV7-8 | CASSSGTSVSQETQYF
- | TRBJ1-3 | TRBV6-5 | CASSSNFLGGNTIYF
- | TRBJ2-7 | TRBV5-4 | CASSRLAGGTYEQYF
- | TRBJ1-5 | TRBV28 | CASRAQGVLSGNQPQHF
- | TRBJ2-7 | TRBV5-4 | CASSPRGGGATYEQYF
- | TRBJ2-3 | TRBV18 | CASSPRRTGSTDTQYF
- | TRBJ1-1 | TRBV25-1 | CASSESGRGGTEAFF
- | TRBJ1-1 | TRBV10-1 | CASSDGQGRAFF
- | TRBJ1-2 | TRBV7-2 | CASSLTLEGYTF